This T cell receptor beta chain was observed in a study of blood T cell repertoires in COVID-19. Study at large: COVID-19 samples, acute and convalescent, were from the United States, Italy and Spain. T cells, B-cell-depleted T cells, or PBMCs provided the cDNA or gDNA that served as material.

This clone has a handful of counts. The CDR3 totals 16 residues. Per germline, CDR1 SGHVS and CDR2 FQNEAQ. The ends were cut back, 5 bases at V and 4 bases at J, with 18 bases in the middle. Study processing details: Researchers report that nucleated cell counts were estimated from reference gene primer amplification. The repertoire was sequenced with immunoSEQ multiplex PCR; TCRdb's copy has only in-frame clones and lacks some. From that table come the V and J calls and clone size; the DNA was used to work out D and trimming. The data hold 180,000 or so clones, with more than 70% observed a single time.

The chain combines TRBV7-8 with TRBJ2-1; D is perhaps TRBD2 (6 bases). The receptor was isolated from a man aged 40-55 years with active or convalescent COVID-19. Input material: peripheral blood. This CDR3 reads CASSHRRGGGYNEQFF. In nucleotides, the CDR3 is TGTGCCAGCAGCCACAGGCGGGGAGGCGGGTACAATGAGCAGTTCTTC.